The clone carrying this T cell receptor beta chain was seen more than once but under ten times. Its antigen is not identified. These data belong to a study of response to subunit inactivated influenza vaccine. Findings and caveats of the study: With each seasonal influenza vaccination, the authors suggested, few new T cells are recruited.

Germline V gives CDR1 MDHEN, CDR2 SYDVKM. This CDR3 is built from 17 residues. Between the trimmed V and J ends, which lost 4 bases and 3 bases, there was a span of 19 bases. A single record per CDR3 protein comes from TCRdb applying MiXCR to the RT-PCR reads. This table has more than 500,000 distinct CDR3 sequences, approximately 10% appearing once. These data were likewise used in another study, on T cells expressing NK-cell markers. From that study: In generating TCR beta cDNA, 5'RACE template switching with UMIs was used.

The TCR comes from a man aged 45-60 years who received an inactivated influenza vaccine. The sequenced sample was PBMCs from blood, obtained on the day of vaccination. The J gene is TRBJ1-5, the V gene TRBV28; a possible D gene is TRBD1 (5 bases). CDR3 DNA sequence: TGTGCCAGCAGTTCCCCCCGGGACGCATCGAACAATCAGCCCCAGCATTTT. Protein: CASSSPRDASNNQPQHF.